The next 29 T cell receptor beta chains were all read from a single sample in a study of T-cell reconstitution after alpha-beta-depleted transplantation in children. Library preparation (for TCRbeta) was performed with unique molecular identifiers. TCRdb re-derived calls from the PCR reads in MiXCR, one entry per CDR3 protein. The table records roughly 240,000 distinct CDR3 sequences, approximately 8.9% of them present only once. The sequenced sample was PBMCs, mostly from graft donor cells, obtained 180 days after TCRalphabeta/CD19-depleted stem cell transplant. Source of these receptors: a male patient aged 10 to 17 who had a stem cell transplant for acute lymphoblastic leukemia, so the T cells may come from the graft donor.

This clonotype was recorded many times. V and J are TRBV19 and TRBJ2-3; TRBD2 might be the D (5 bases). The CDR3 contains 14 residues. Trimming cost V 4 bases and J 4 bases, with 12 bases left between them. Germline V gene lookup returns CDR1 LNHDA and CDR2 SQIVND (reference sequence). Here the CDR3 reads CASSRGVKPDTQYF. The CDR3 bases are TGTGCCAGTAGTAGGGGAGTAAAGCCAGATACGCAGTATTTT.

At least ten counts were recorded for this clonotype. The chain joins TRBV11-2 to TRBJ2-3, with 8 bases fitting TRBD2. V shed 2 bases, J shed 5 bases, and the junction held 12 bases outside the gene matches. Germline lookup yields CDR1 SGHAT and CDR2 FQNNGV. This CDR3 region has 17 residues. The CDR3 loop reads CASSLYMGGLAGDTQYF. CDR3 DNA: TGTGCCAGCAGCTTATATATGGGGGGGCTAGCGGGAGATACGCAGTATTTT.

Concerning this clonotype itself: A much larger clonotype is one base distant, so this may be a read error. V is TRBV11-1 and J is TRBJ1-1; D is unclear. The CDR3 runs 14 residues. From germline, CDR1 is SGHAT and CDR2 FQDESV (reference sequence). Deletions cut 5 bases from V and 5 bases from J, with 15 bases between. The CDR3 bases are TGTGCCAGCAGCCGAGATGGGGTCCGGACTGAAGCTTTCTTT. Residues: CASSRDGVRTEAFF.

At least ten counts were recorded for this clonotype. The CDR3 DNA reads as TGCAGTGCTAGAGATCCGCGGCAGACCCATGAAAAACTGTTTTTT. Protein product: CSARDPRQTHEKLFF. The chain combines TRBV20-1 with TRBJ1-4; D is unresolved. CDR1 and CDR2 (germline): DFQATT, SNEGSKA (reference sequence). The length of the CDR3 is 15 residues. Trimming took 0 bases from V and 6 from J, leaving 14 bases between them.

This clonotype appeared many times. The CDR3 DNA sequence: TGTGCCAGCAGTCCCCCGGCAGGGGGTCTTGGTGAAAAACTGTTTTTT. It specifies CASSPPAGGLGEKLFF. The chain links TRBV28 to TRBJ1-4; 7 positions match TRBD1. The CDR3 loop spans 16 amino acids. The germline gives CDR1 MDHEN, CDR2 SYDVKM. V was pared by 5 bases and J by 7 bases, with 13 bases of the junction left unmatched.

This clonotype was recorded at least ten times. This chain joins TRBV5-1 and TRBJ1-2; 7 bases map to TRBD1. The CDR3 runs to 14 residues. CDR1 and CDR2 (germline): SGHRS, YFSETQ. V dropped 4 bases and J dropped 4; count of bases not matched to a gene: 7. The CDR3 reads CASSIQGHGYGYTF. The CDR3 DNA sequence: TGCGCCAGCAGCATACAGGGGCATGGCTATGGCTACACCTTC.

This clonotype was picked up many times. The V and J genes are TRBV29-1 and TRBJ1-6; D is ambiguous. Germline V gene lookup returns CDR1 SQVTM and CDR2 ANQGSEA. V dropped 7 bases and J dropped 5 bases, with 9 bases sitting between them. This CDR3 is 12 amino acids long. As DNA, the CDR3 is TGCAGCGCAAGGGAAAATAATTCACCCCTCCACTTT. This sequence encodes CSARENNSPLHF.

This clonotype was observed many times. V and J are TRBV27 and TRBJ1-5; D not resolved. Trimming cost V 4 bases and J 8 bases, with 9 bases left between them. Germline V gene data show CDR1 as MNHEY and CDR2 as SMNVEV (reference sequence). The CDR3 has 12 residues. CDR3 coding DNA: TGTGCCAGCAGTTCCGGGAAGGAGCCCCAGCATTTT. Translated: CASSSGKEPQHF.

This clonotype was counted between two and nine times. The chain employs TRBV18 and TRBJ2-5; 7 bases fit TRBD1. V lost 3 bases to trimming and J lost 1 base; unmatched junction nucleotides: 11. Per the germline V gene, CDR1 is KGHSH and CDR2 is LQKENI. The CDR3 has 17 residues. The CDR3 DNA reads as TGTGCCAGCTCACCTCTCCGACAGGGACGGCTCCAAGAGACCCAGTACTTC. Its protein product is CASSPLRQGRLQETQYF.

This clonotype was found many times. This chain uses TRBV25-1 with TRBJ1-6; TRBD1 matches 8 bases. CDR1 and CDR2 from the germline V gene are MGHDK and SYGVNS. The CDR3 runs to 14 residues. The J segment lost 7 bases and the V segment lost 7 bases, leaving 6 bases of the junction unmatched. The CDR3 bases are TGTGCCAGCAACAGGGGGGAGTGGAATTCACCCCTCCACTTT. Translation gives CASNRGEWNSPLHF.

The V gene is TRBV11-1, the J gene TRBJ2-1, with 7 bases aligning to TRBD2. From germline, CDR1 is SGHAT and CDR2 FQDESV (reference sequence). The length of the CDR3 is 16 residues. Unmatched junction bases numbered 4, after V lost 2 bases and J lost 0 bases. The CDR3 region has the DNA TGTGCCAGCAGCTTAAGCCTAGCGGCCTCCTACAATGAGCAGTTCTTC. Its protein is CASSLSLAASYNEQFF.

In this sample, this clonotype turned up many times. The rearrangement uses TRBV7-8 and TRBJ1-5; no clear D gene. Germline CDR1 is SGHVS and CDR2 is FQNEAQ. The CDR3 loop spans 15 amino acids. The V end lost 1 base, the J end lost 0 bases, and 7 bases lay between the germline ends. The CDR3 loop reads CASSLVTHSNQPQHF. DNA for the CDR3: TGTGCCAGCAGCTTAGTAACTCATAGCAATCAGCCCCAGCATTTT.

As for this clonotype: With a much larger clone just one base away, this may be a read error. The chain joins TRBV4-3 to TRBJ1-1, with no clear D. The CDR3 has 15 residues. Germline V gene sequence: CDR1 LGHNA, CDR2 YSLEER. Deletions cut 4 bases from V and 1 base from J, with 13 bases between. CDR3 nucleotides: TGCGCCAGCAGCCTAGACGGAAACAGGAACACTGAAGCTTTCTTT. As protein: CASSLDGNRNTEAFF.

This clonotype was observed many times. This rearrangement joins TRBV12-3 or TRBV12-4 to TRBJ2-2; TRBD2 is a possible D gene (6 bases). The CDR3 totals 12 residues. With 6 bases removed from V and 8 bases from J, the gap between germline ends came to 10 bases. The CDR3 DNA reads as TGTGCCAGCAGCCCGGGACTGGGGGAGCTGTTTTTT. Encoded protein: CASSPGLGELFF.

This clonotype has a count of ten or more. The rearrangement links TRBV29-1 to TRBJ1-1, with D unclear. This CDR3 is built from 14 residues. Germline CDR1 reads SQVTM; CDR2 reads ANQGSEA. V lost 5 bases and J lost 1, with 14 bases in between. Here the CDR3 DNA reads TGCAGCGTTCCGGATTACGACAAGAACACTGAAGCTTTCTTT. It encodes CSVPDYDKNTEAFF.

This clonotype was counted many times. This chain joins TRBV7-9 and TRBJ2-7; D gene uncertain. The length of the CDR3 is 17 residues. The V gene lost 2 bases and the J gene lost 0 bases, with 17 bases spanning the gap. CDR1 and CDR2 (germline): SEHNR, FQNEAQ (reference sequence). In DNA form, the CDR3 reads TGTGCCAGCAGCTTAACCACCCGACGGCCAAACTCCTACGAGCAGTACTTC. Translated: CASSLTTRRPNSYEQYF.

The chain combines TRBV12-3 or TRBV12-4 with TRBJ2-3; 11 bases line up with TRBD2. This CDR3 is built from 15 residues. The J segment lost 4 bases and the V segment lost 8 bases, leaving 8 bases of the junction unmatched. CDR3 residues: CASHIHSGGADTQYF. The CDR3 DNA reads TGTGCCAGCCATATTCATAGCGGGGGGGCAGATACGCAGTATTTT.

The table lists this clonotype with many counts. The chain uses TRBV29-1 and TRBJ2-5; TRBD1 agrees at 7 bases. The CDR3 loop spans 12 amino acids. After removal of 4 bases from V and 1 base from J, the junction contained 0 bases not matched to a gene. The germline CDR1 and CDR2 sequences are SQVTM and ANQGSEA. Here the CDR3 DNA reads TGCAGCGTTGGGGACAGCCAAGAGACCCAGTACTTC. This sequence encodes CSVGDSQETQYF.

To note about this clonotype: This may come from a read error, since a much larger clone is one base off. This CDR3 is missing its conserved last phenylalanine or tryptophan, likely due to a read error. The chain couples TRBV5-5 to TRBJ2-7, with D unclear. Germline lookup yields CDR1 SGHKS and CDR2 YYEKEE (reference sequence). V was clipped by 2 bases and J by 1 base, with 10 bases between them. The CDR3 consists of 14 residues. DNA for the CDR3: TGTGCCAGCAGCTTCCTACTTTATTCCTACGAGCAGTACCTC. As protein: CASSFLLYSYEQYL.

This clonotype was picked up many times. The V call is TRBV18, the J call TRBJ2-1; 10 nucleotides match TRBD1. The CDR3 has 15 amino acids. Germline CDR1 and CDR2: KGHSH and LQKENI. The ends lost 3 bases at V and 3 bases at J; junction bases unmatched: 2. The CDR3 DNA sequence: TGTGCCAGCTCACCGGGACAGGGGAACTACAATGAGCAGTTCTTC. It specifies CASSPGQGNYNEQFF.

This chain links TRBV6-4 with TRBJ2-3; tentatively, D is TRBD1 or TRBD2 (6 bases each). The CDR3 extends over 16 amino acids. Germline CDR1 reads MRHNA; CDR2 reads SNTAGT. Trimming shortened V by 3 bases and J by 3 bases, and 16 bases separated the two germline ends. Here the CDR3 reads CASSELGGRMTDTQYF. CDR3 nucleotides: TGTGCCAGCAGTGAGTTGGGGGGCCGGATGACAGATACGCAGTATTTT.

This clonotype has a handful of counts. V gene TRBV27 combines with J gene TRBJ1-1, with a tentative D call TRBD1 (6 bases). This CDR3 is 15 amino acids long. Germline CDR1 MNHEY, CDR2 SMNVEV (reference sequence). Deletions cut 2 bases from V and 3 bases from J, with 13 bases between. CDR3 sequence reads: CASSLRGLVDTEAFF. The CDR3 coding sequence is TGTGCCAGCAGTTTACGGGGGCTTGTTGACACTGAAGCTTTCTTT.

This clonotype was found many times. CDR3: CSARGQGNGYTF. The CDR3 nucleotides are TGCAGTGCTAGAGGCCAGGGAAACGGCTACACCTTC. V is TRBV20-1 and J is TRBJ1-2, with D perhaps matching TRBD1 (5 bases). The V end lost 1 base, the J end lost 8 bases, and 11 bases lay between the germline ends. Germline V gives CDR1 DFQATT, CDR2 SNEGSKA (reference sequence). The CDR3 has 12 amino acids.

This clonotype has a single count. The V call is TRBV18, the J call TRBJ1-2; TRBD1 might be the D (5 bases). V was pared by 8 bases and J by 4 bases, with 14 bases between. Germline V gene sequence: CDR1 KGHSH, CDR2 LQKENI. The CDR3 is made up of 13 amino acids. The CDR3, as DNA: TGTGCCAGCACCACCGGGACTCGCTATGGCTACACCTTC. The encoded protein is CASTTGTRYGYTF.

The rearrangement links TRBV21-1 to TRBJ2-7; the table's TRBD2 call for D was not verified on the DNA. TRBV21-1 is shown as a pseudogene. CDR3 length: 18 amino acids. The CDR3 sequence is CASSKGPRLAGGFYEQYF. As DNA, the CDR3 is TGTGCCAGCAGCAAAGGACCCAGACTAGCGGGAGGGTTCTACGAGCAGTACTTC.

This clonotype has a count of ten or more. Here the CDR3 reads CASRPTGVAYEQYF. The CDR3 nucleotides are TGCGCCAGCAGACCAACAGGGGTTGCCTACGAGCAGTACTTC. The chain uses TRBV5-1 and TRBJ2-7, with 7 bases that match TRBD1. Unmatched junction bases numbered 7, after V lost 5 bases and J lost 2 bases. CDR3 length: 14 residues. Germline CDR1 is SGHRS and CDR2 is YFSETQ.

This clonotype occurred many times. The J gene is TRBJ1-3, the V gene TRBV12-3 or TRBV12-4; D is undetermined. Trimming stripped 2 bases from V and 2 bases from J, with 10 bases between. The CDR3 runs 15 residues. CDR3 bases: TGTGCCAGCAGTTTAAACCCCCGGGCTGGAAACACCATATATTTT. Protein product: CASSLNPRAGNTIYF.

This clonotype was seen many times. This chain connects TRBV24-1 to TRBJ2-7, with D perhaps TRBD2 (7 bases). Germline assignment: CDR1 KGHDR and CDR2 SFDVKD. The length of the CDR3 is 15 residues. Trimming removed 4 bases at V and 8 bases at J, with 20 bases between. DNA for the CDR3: TGTGCCACCAGTGAACCCGCGGCAGGGGAGGGAAAGCAGTACTTC. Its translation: CATSEPAAGEGKQYF.

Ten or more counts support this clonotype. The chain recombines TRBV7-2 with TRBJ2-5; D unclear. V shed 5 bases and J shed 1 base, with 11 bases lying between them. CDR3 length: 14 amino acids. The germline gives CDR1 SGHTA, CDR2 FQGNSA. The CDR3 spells CASSLDLSQETQYF. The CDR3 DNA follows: TGTGCCAGCAGCCTGGACCTCTCCCAAGAGACCCAGTACTTC.